This paragraph covers one T cell receptor (beta chain) sequence. Antigen: not known. This sample stems from a study of T cells expressing NK-cell markers. On the study more broadly: TCR beta repertoires came from sorted CD3+CD56+NKG2C+, CD3+CD56+NKG2C- and CD3+CD56-NKG2C+ T cells.

The study, taken as a whole, reports: The CD3+CD56-NKG2C+ fraction of several donors was likewise dominated by these clonotypes. As a fraction of CD8+ T cells, dominant NKG2C+ clonotypes reached roughly 1.0-8% in 5 to 7 donors.

The CDR3 contains 15 residues. Per the germline V gene, CDR1 is SGHAT and CDR2 is FQNNGV. UMIs were included in TCR beta cDNA generated by 5'RACE template switching. TCRdb re-called the 5' RACE reads; every CDR3 protein appears as one record, without DNA. Listed are 550,000 to 600,000 distinct CDR3 sequences; 3.5% to 4.5% falls within the top ten. The source material was blood T cells: a sorted CD56 or NKG2C T cell subset, CD4+ or CD8+ T cells, or bulk PBMC T cells (not recorded which). The chain links TRBV11-2 to TRBJ1-3. This receptor was obtained from a man aged 18-30 years in good health. The chain's CDR3 is CASSYDASSGNTIYF.